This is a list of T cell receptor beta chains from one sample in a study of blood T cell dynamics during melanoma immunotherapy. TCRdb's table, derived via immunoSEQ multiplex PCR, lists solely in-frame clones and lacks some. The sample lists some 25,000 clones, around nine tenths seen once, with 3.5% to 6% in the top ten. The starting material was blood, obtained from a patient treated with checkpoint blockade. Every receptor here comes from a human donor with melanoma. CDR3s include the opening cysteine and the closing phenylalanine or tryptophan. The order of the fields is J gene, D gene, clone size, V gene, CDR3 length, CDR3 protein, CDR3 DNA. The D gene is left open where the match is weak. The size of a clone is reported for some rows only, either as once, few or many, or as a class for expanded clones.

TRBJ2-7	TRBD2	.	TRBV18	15	CASSPPGGTPAEQYF	TGTGCCAGCTCACCTCCGGGAGGGACCCCGGCCGAGCAGTACTTC
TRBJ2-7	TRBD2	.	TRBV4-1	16	CASSPPLGRANYEQYF	TGCGCCAGCAGCCCCCCTCTCGGGAGGGCCAATTACGAGCAGTACTTC
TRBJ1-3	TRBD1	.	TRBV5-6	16	CASSLEGQAQSDTIYF	TGTGCCAGCAGCTTGGAGGGACAGGCTCAGTCGGACACCATATATTTT
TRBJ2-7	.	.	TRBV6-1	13	CASSEAQDYEQYF	TGTGCCAGCAGTGAAGCGCAGGACTACGAGCAGTACTTC
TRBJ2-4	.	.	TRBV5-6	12	CASSLGTNIQYF	TGTGCCAGCAGCTTGGGGACAAATATTCAGTACTTC
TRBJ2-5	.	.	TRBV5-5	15	CASSPFASARAAQYF	TGTGCCAGCAGCCCCTTCGCTAGCGCTCGAGCGGCCCAGTACTTC
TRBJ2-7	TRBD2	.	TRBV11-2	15	CASSYIAGTSYEQYF	TGTGCCAGCAGCTACATAGCGGGGACGTCCTACGAGCAGTACTTC
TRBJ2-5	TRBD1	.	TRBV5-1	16	CASSPGTGGHLETQYF	TGCGCCAGCAGCCCGGGGACAGGGGGCCATTTGGAGACCCAGTACTTC
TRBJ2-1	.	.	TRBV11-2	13	CASSRATYNEQFF	TGTGCCAGCAGCAGGGCTACCTACAATGAGCAGTTCTTC
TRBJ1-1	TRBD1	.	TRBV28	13	CASSPGQGPTAFF	TGTGCCAGCAGTCCAGGACAGGGCCCAACAGCTTTCTTT
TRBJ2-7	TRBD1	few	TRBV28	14	CASRRQGDGYEQYF	TGTGCCAGCAGACGACAGGGGGACGGGTACGAGCAGTACTTC
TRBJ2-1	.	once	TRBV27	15	CASRPMGRQYNEQFF	TGTGCCAGCAGGCCCATGGGACGGCAGTACAATGAGCAGTTCTTC
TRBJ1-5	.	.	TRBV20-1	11	CSTRAGQPQHF	TGCAGTACTAGGGCGGGACAGCCCCAGCATTTT
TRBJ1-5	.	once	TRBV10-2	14	CASSERPLGTPQHF	TGCGCCAGCAGTGAGCGGCCCCTAGGGACTCCCCAGCATTTT
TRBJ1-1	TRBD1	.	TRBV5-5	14	CASSLDRGFTEAFF	TGTGCCAGCAGCCTTGACAGGGGGTTTACTGAAGCTTTCTTT
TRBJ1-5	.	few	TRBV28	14	CASSGRVNNQPQHF	TGTGCCAGCAGTGGCAGGGTAAACAATCAGCCCCAGCATTTT
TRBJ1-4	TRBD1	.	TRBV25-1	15	CASSETSGGYEKLFF	TGTGCCAGCAGTGAAACCTCAGGGGGATACGAAAAACTGTTTTTT
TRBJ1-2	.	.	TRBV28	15	CASSYPAKGLYGYTF	TGTGCCAGCAGTTACCCCGCCAAGGGGCTCTATGGCTACACCTTC
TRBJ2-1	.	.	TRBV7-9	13	CASNDIPSYEQFF	TGTGCCAGCAATGACATTCCTAGTTATGAGCAGTTCTTC
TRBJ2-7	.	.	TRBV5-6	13	CASSPIVTYEQYF	TGTGCCAGCAGCCCCATCGTGACCTACGAGCAGTACTTC
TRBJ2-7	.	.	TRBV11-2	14	CASSLVEGGYEQYF	TGTGCCAGCAGCTTAGTAGAGGGCGGCTACGAGCAGTACTTC
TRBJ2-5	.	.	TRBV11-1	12	CASSLLGETQYF	TGTGCCAGCAGCCTGTTAGGGGAGACCCAGTACTTC
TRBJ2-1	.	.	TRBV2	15	CASRPTPLPASEQFF	TGTGCCAGCAGACCCACACCACTCCCGGCCAGTGAGCAGTTCTTC
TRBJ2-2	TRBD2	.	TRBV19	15	CASTNSGTNTGELFF	TGTGCCAGTACCAATAGCGGGACGAACACCGGGGAGCTGTTTTTT
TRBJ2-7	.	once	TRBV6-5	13	CASSYSAGHEQYF	TGTGCCAGCAGTTACTCCGCCGGGCACGAGCAGTACTTC
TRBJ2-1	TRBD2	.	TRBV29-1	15	CSVVSSGRRFGEQFF	TGCAGCGTTGTGTCTAGCGGGAGAAGGTTTGGTGAGCAGTTCTTC
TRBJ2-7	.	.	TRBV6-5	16	CASSSTLTGATYEQYF	TGTGCCAGCAGTTCCACTTTGACAGGAGCCACCTACGAGCAGTACTTC
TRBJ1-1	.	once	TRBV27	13	CASSTTANTEAFF	TGTGCCAGCAGTACGACCGCGAACACTGAAGCTTTCTTT
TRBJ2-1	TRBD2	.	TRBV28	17	CASRFRTSGSSYNEQFF	TGTGCCAGCAGATTCCGGACTAGCGGGAGTTCCTACAATGAGCAGTTCTTC